The present T cell receptor (beta chain) was sequenced within a study of OX40 agonist ivuxolimab in advanced cancers. In terms of the full investigation: Ivuxolimab was a fully human IgG2 agonistic monoclonal antibody targeting the costimulatory receptor OX40 (CD134). Intravenous ivuxolimab was administered to patients every 2 weeks at six dose levels: 0.01, 0.1, 0.3, 1.5, 3 and 10 mg/kg. Of the roughly 52 dose-escalation patients, hepatocellular carcinoma was present in roughly 19, melanoma in about 15, renal cell carcinoma in 9 and head and neck cancer in 9. The dose-escalation cohort was 82.7% male with a mean age of approximately 60 years, ranging from roughly 20 to 80. Prior anti-PD-1, anti-PD-L1 or anti-CTLA-4 therapy was permitted, and less than 45% of dose-escalation patients had received checkpoint inhibitors. Partial responses occurred in three dose-escalation patients, of whom one had hepatocellular carcinoma and two had cutaneous melanoma. The purpose of peripheral TCRbeta sequencing was to test whether ivuxolimab changed TCR sequence diversity and led to clonal T-cell expansion. The paper reports the monotherapy dose-escalation portion (N = 52 patients) of the phase I ivuxolimab trial.

Genomic DNA was extracted from sorted cells for sequencing of the TCRbeta CDR3 region. TCRbeta CDR3 regions were sequenced using the immunoSEQ Assay. Not all clones reach the TCRdb copy of this immuneACCESS table, which keeps in-frame sequences only. Checked studies attribute under half of the gap to unresolved V genes and leave the rest unexplained. This sample lists about 58,000 clones; approximately 91% were detected once. In total, the top ten clones hold around 1.8% of the sample. The research as a whole found: Low levels of normalized T-cell clonal expansion were also shown by some nonresponding patients. Partial responders in the 0.1-3.0 mg/kg groups had among the lowest normalized peripheral clonal expansion, especially among CD8+ T cells. At doses of 0.1 to 3.0 mg/kg, clonal expansion of both CD4+ and CD8+ blood T cells was observed from baseline to week 6. Antigen specificity was not determined for the clonally expanded peripheral T cells. On average, CD8+ T cells showed more expanded clones than CD4+ T cells after ivuxolimab.

Counted from cysteine to phenylalanine, this CDR3 has 13 amino acids. Only the CDR3 part of the read is kept: 39 bases, read in frame from the first base. CDR1 and CDR2 (MDHEN, SYDVKM) derive from the germline V gene. Trimming accounts for 10 bases at V and 2 bases at J, while the number of junction bases matched to no gene is 2. In regard to this clone: Its antigen is unknown. No qualities accompany the bases; no much larger clone lies one base away.

The trial excluded patients who had a history of autoimmune disease or who were on systemic immunosuppression. Peripheral blood for TCR sequencing was collected from all dose cohorts at baseline, on cycle 4 day 1, and on cycle 7 day 1. The samples were taken from a phase I, first-in-human, multicenter, open-label dose-escalation trial of ivuxolimab. Adults with locally advanced or metastatic melanoma, renal cell, hepatocellular, or head and neck squamous cell carcinoma were enrolled in the trial. Before TCR sequencing, CD4+ and CD8+ T cells were separately sorted from peripheral blood. The sequencing here drew on CD4+ or CD8+ T cells sorted from blood, taken in a trial of the OX40 agonist ivuxolimab. The chain uses TRBV28 and TRBJ2-7; 13 central bases correspond to TRBD2. The source of this sequence is an adult with an advanced solid tumor such as melanoma, head and neck, liver or kidney cancer. The DNA sequence is as follows: TGTGCCATCACTAGCGGGGGGGCCTACGAGCAGTACTTC. This codes for CAITSGGAYEQYF.